The 26 T cell receptor beta chains below were found in one sample sequenced in a study of shared clonotypes between healthy human individuals. CD45RO negativity and positive selection for CCR7 defined naive CD8 cells, a population that excluded terminally differentiated effector memory CD45RA+ cells. Here immunoSEQ multiplex PCR was the method, and the copy in TCRdb shows in-frame clones only, minus some. Here the sample spans hundreds of thousands of clones, almost 95% being singletons. Source material: naive CD8+ T cells sorted from blood. The receptors were sampled from a man younger than 40 in good health.

The chain couples TRBV29-1 to TRBJ2-7, with D possibly TRBD2 on 7 matching bases. This CDR3 has 15 amino acids. V was shortened by 6 bases and J by 5 bases, with 23 bases between the two germline ends. Germline values: CDR1 SQVTM, CDR2 ANQGSEA. The CDR3 nucleotides read TGCAGCGTCCCCGCGGTCGGGGGGCGGTCGAACGAGCAGTACTTC. This gives the protein CSVPAVGGRSNEQYF.

This clone appeared a single time. The V and J genes are TRBV5-5 and TRBJ2-7; the D gene is possibly TRBD1 (8 bases). Germline CDR1 and CDR2: SGHKS and YYEKEE (reference sequence). This CDR3 has 15 amino acids. V lost 5 bases and J 2 bases, leaving 17 bases between the germline ends. CDR3 in amino acids: CASSTTGEGTYEQYF. DNA for the CDR3: TGTGCCAGCAGTACGACAGGGGAGGGAACCTACGAGCAGTACTTC. Variable domain in full (rest from reference TRBV5-5 and TRBJ2-7): DAGVTQSPTHLIKTRGQQVTLRCSPISGHKSVSWYQQVLGQGPQFIFQYYEKEERGRGNFPDRFSARQFPNYSSELNVNALLLGDSALYLCASSTTGEGTYEQYFGPGTRLTVT.

The rearrangement uses TRBV5-6 and TRBJ2-7; D is possibly TRBD1 (6 bases). This CDR3 contains 14 residues. Germline V CDR1 and CDR2: SGHDT, YYEEEE. V was shortened by 2 bases and J by 0 bases, with 9 bases between the two germline ends. The CDR3 spells CASSFRDTSYEQYF. CDR3 sequence (DNA): TGTGCCAGCAGCTTCCGGGACACCTCCTACGAGCAGTACTTC. Full variable domain (outside the CDR3, taken from reference TRBV5-6 and TRBJ2-7): DAGVTQSPTHLIKTRGQQVTLRCSPKSGHDTVSWYQQALGQGPQFIFQYYEEEERQRGNFPDRFSGHQFPNYSSELNVNALLLGDSALYLCASSFRDTSYEQYFGPGTRLTVT.

Only one count was recorded for this clone. This chain joins TRBV27 and TRBJ2-3, with 9 positions matching TRBD1. CDR3 length: 17 residues. Germline trimming cut 0 bases from V and 2 bases from J; bases unmatched to any gene: 6. Per germline, CDR1 MNHEY and CDR2 SMNVEV (reference sequence). This CDR3 is CASSLSRTGVLTDTQYF. CDR3 bases: TGTGCCAGCAGTTTATCGAGGACAGGGGTTCTCACAGATACGCAGTATTTT.

This chain joins TRBV7-9 and TRBJ1-3; no reliable D call. CDR3 length equals 14 residues. V lost 2 bases and J 0 bases, leaving 5 bases between the germline ends. The germline V gene has CDR1 SEHNR and CDR2 FQNEAQ (reference sequence). This chain's CDR3 is CASSLTFSGNTIYF. CDR3 nucleotide sequence: TGTGCCAGCAGCTTAACATTCTCTGGAAACACCATATATTTT.

This chain connects TRBV5-5 to TRBJ1-1; no definite D call. The CDR3 has 13 residues. Germline CDR1 is SGHKS and CDR2 is YYEKEE (reference sequence). V was shortened by 4 bases and J by 0 bases, with 7 bases between the two germline ends. CDR3 loop: CASSHQLNTEAFF. The DNA for the CDR3 is TGTGCCAGCAGCCACCAATTGAACACTGAAGCTTTCTTT.

The CDR3 protein is CASSYGQFQETQYF. The CDR3 region has the DNA TGTGCCAGCAGTTACGGGCAGTTCCAAGAGACCCAGTACTTC. V gene TRBV6-5 combines with J gene TRBJ2-5; unclear D gene. Germline V gene lookup returns CDR1 MNHEY and CDR2 SVGAGI. The CDR3 runs to 14 residues. Trimming removed 2 bases at V and 1 base at J, with 8 bases between.

Worth noting for this clone: It is likely a read error: a sequence one base away is far more abundant. Other DNA sequences in the sample encode the same CDR3. The chain combines TRBV7-9 with TRBJ2-1; D remains ambiguous. Germline values: CDR1 SEHNR, CDR2 FQNEAQ (reference sequence). This CDR3 contains 11 residues. V lost 2 bases to trimming and J lost 8 bases, with 4 bases between them. CDR3 residues: CASSLWDEQFF. For the CDR3, the DNA is TGTGCCAGCAGCTTATGGGATGAGCAGTTCTTC.

V gene TRBV28 combines with J gene TRBJ1-1; D is uncertain. CDR3 length equals 12 residues. In germline, CDR1 is MDHEN, CDR2 SYDVKM. The V end was cut by 0 bases, the J end by 6 bases, with 5 bases between. The CDR3 nucleotides read TGTGCCAGCAGTTTATGGGGTGCTGAAGCTTTCTTT. Encoded protein: CASSLWGAEAFF.

V gene TRBV27 combines with J gene TRBJ2-7; D is uncertain. Trimming shortened V by 2 bases and J by 6 bases, and 17 bases separated the two germline ends. Germline CDR1 is MNHEY and CDR2 is SMNVEV (reference sequence). The CDR3 contains 15 residues. The CDR3 is CASSLMAPPRAEQYF. DNA of the CDR3: TGTGCCAGCAGTTTAATGGCACCACCTAGAGCCGAGCAGTACTTC.

This rearrangement joins TRBV29-1 to TRBJ2-3; 9 nucleotides match TRBD2. This CDR3 has 15 residues. V lost 7 bases and J lost 0; bases outside the gene matches: 8. Per germline, CDR1 SQVTM and CDR2 ANQGSEA. Written as DNA, the CDR3 is TGCAGCGCAGCGGGAGGAGTCTCTAGCACAGATACGCAGTATTTT. This translates into CSAAGGVSSTDTQYF.

The chain is built from TRBV4-3 and TRBJ2-3; 10 nucleotides line up with TRBD2. The germline gives CDR1 LGHNA, CDR2 YSLEER. This CDR3 is 15 amino acids long. The trim removed 4 bases at V and 2 bases at J, leaving 3 bases unmatched. The CDR3 region has the DNA TGCGCCAGCAGCCGAGCGGGAGGGTCCACAGATACGCAGTATTTT. It encodes CASSRAGGSTDTQYF.

The rearrangement joins TRBV6-1 to TRBJ2-5, with TRBD2 identical over 10 bases. Germline loops: CDR1 MNHNS, CDR2 SASEGT. J gave up 7 bases and V 7 bases, and 12 bases lay outside the gene matches. The CDR3 has 15 residues. CDR3 loop: CASKKVAGGIGTQYF. The CDR3 DNA is TGTGCCAGCAAGAAGGTAGCGGGAGGTATCGGGACCCAGTACTTC.

This sequence joins TRBV7-2 and TRBJ2-1, with D unresolved. CDR1 and CDR2 (germline): SGHTA, FQGNSA. V shed 4 bases and J shed 7 bases, with 11 bases lying between them. This CDR3 is 13 amino acids long. CDR3 in DNA: TGTGCCAGCAGCTCGCCCCCCTTTAATGAGCAGTTCTTC. Protein sequence: CASSSPPFNEQFF.

The chain recombines TRBV19 with TRBJ1-5, with D perhaps matching TRBD1 (6 bases). CDR3 size: 15 residues. V was clipped by 0 bases and J by 2 bases, with 8 bases between them. Per the germline V gene, CDR1 is LNHDA and CDR2 is SQIVND (reference sequence). The CDR3, as DNA: TGTGCCAGTAGTATAGATCACAGGGGCAATCAGCCCCAGCATTTT. This sequence encodes CASSIDHRGNQPQHF. The variable domain in full, completed from reference TRBV19 and TRBJ1-5, reads DGGITQSPKYLFRKEGQNVTLSCEQNLNHDAMYWYRQDPGQGLRLIYYSQIVNDFQKGDIAEGYSVSREKKESFPLTVTSAQKNPTAFYLCASSIDHRGNQPQHFGDGTRLSIL.

J is TRBJ2-7 and V is TRBV7-9; the D is unclear. The ends were cut back, 4 bases at V and 3 bases at J, with 10 bases in the middle. CDR3 length: 13 amino acids. Looked up from germline, CDR1 is SEHNR and CDR2 is FQNEAQ (reference sequence). The CDR3: CASSSRSLYEQYF. CDR3 nucleotides: TGTGCCAGCAGCTCAAGGAGCCTCTACGAGCAGTACTTC.

The CDR3 protein is CASGWGPEGFPEAFF. CDR3 sequence (DNA): TGTGCTAGTGGTTGGGGGCCGGAGGGGTTCCCTGAAGCTTTCTTT. The chain is built from TRBV12-5 and TRBJ1-1, with a weak D call TRBD1 (6 bases). This CDR3 region has 15 residues. The germline CDR1 and CDR2 sequences are LGHNT and FRNRAP. The V and J ends lost 4 bases and 6 bases respectively, with 18 bases between them.

The chain has TRBV6-6 and TRBJ2-7, with D uncertain. Trimming took 2 bases from V and 2 from J, leaving 10 bases between them. Germline values: CDR1 MNHNY, CDR2 SVGAGI (reference sequence). The CDR3 contains 14 residues. Here the CDR3 reads CASSYRDGPYEQYF. CDR3 in DNA: TGTGCCAGCAGTTACCGCGACGGCCCCTACGAGCAGTACTTC.

V gene TRBV27 combines with J gene TRBJ2-2; the match to TRBD1 covers 9 bases. V lost 3 bases to trimming and J lost 3 bases; unmatched junction nucleotides: 5. Germline V gene data show CDR1 as MNHEY and CDR2 as SMNVEV (reference sequence). The CDR3 extends over 16 amino acids. CDR3 DNA sequence: TGTGCCAGCAGTTTCCTCGGGACAGGGTACACCGGGGAGCTGTTTTTT. This translates into CASSFLGTGYTGELFF.

The rearrangement joins TRBV27 to TRBJ2-3; D gene uncertain. This CDR3 has 14 residues. Trimming cost V 0 bases and J 2 bases, with 6 bases left between them. Germline loops: CDR1 MNHEY, CDR2 SMNVEV (reference sequence). The CDR3: CASSLSAATDTQYF. Written as DNA, the CDR3 is TGTGCCAGCAGTTTATCGGCGGCCACAGATACGCAGTATTTT.

The count of this clone is one. The V call is TRBV29-1, the J call TRBJ1-1, with D possibly TRBD1 on 6 matching bases. This CDR3 is 12 amino acids long. Germline CDR1 is SQVTM and CDR2 is ANQGSEA. The V end lost 7 bases, the J end lost 8 bases, and 17 bases lay between the germline ends. DNA for the CDR3: TGCAGCGCCCCCACCAAGACAGGCGAAGCTTTCTTT. Its protein product is CSAPTKTGEAFF.

V and J are TRBV7-9 and TRBJ2-7; 8 bases are a match to TRBD1. CDR1 SEHNR and CDR2 FQNEAQ come from the germline V gene (reference sequence). Trimming at V came to 5 bases and at J to 2 bases, leaving 11 bases not matched to a gene. The CDR3 has 16 residues. CDR3 DNA sequence: TGTGCCAGCAGCAAAGTAGGGACAGGTTCGACCTACGAGCAGTACTTC. Its protein is CASSKVGTGSTYEQYF.

The rearrangement uses TRBV7-8 and TRBJ1-2, with D perhaps matching TRBD1 (6 bases). This CDR3 has 14 amino acids. Germline V CDR1 and CDR2: SGHVS, FQNEAQ. V dropped 0 bases and J dropped 8 bases, with 13 bases sitting between them. The CDR3 region is CASSLAMTGRGYTF. As DNA, the CDR3 is TGTGCCAGCAGCTTAGCGATGACAGGTCGGGGCTACACCTTC.

This chain uses TRBV4-3 with TRBJ2-1; D not resolved. The germline V gene has CDR1 LGHNA and CDR2 YSLEER. The CDR3 is 12 amino acids. Trimming removed 3 bases from V and 6 bases from J, with 6 bases in between. The CDR3 region is CASSQFGNEQFF. The CDR3, as DNA: TGCGCCAGCAGCCAGTTTGGCAATGAGCAGTTCTTC.

The chain employs TRBV9 and TRBJ2-7, with 12 bases lining up with TRBD2. Germline CDR1 and CDR2: SGDLS and YYNGEE. After removal of 3 bases from V and 3 bases from J, the junction contained 10 bases not matched to a gene. The CDR3 extends over 17 amino acids. This chain's CDR3 is CASSANPTSGSFYEQYF. CDR3 in DNA: TGTGCCAGCAGCGCTAACCCGACTAGCGGGAGTTTCTACGAGCAGTACTTC.

This clone was detected only once. This chain joins TRBV13 and TRBJ1-5, with TRBD1 as a possible D gene (6 bases). The V gene lost 2 bases and the J gene lost 3 bases, with 8 bases spanning the gap. CDR1 PRHDT and CDR2 FYEKMQ come from the germline V gene (reference sequence). The CDR3 extends over 14 amino acids. The CDR3 spells CASSLQGHNQPQHF. CDR3 coding DNA: TGTGCCAGCAGCTTACAGGGGCACAATCAGCCCCAGCATTTT.